Listed here is a single T cell receptor beta chain. What it recognizes is unknown. These data are taken from a study of cytomegalovirus exposure and HLA in healthy donors. For the study at large: Among around 400 genotyped donors, 80% to 90% fell in the Caucasian-associated ancestry cluster. Regarding the study as a whole: In a later analysis, TCR beta V- and J-gene trimming was associated with a missense DCLRE1C variant. Analysis performed later found 16,951 TCR beta sequences associated with HLA alleles at 0.05 false discovery rate.

The CDR3 is made up of 15 amino acids. V lost 2 bases and J lost 6; bases outside the gene matches: 6. Germline V CDR1 and CDR2: MNHNY, SVGAGI (reference sequence). Use of 60 Vbeta and 13 Jbeta primers characterized the PCR. The method was immunoSEQ multiplex PCR; TCRdb's version includes in-frame clones alone and lacks a portion of them. In all, the sample yields around 210,000 clones. The sample taken for sequencing was PBMCs. This rearrangement joins TRBV6-6 to TRBJ2-1, with TRBD1 matching 8 bases. This receptor was obtained from a woman aged 25-40 years in good health and CMV-seropositive. The CDR3 spells CASSYRGQGINEQFF. The CDR3 DNA sequence: TGTGCCAGCAGTTACCGAGGACAGGGCATCAATGAGCAGTTCTTC.